This T cell receptor (beta chain) stems from a study of STAT3 mutations in large granular lymphocyte leukemia. V shed 4 bases, J shed 5 bases, and the junction held 7 bases outside the gene matches. The CDR3 is 15 residues long. CDR1 SGHRS and CDR2 YFSETQ come from the germline V gene. A word on this clone: Its specificity is unknown.

Study-wide findings and caveats: Every T-LGLL patient had at least one immunodominant TCRbeta clonotype.

Clones were read by immunoSEQ multiplex PCR, and TCRdb kept only the in-frame ones, dropping some. The sample includes roughly 38,000 clones, nearly 90% of them seen just once. J is TRBJ2-1 and V is TRBV5-1; 9 bases line up with TRBD1. The sample comprised PBMCs. The sequence was collected from a human donor with T large granular lymphocyte leukemia. Some clones in this sample may be carry-over from other donors' samples. CDR3 amino acids: CASSAGQGWNNEQFF. Written as DNA, the CDR3 is TGCGCCAGCAGCGCCGGACAGGGGTGGAACAATGAGCAGTTCTTC.